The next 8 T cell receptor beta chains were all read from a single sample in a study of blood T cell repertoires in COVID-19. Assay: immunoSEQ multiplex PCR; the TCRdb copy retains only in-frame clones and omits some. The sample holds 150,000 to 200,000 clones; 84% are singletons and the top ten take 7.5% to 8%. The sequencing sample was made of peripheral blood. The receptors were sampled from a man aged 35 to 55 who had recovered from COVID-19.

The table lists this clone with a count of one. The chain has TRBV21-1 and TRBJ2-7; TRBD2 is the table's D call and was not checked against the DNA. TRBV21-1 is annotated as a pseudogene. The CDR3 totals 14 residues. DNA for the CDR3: TGTGCCAGCAGCAAAGACGGTGGTCGAGACGAGCAGTACTTC. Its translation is CASSKDGGRDEQYF.

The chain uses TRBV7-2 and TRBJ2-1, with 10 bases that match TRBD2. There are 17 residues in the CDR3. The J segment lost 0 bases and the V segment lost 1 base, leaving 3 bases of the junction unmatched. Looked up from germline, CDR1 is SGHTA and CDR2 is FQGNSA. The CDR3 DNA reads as TGTGCCAGCAGCTTAGTAGCGGGGGGTAGCTCCTACAATGAGCAGTTCTTC. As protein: CASSLVAGGSSYNEQFF.

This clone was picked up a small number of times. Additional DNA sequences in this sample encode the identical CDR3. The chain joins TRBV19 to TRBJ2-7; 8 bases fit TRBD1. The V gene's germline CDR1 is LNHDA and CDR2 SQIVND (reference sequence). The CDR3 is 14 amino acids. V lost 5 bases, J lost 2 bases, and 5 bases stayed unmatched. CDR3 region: CASSPGTGTYEQYF. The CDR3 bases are TGTGCCAGTAGTCCCGGGACAGGTACCTACGAGCAGTACTTC. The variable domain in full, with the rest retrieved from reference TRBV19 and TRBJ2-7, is DGGITQSPKYLFRKEGQNVTLSCEQNLNHDAMYWYRQDPGQGLRLIYYSQIVNDFQKGDIAEGYSVSREKKESFPLTVTSAQKNPTAFYLCASSPGTGTYEQYFGPGTRLTVT.

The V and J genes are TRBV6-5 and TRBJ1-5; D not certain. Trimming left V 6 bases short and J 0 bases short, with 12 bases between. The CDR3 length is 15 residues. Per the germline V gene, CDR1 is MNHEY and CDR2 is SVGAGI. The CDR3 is CASREGGYSNQPQHF. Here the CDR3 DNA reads TGTGCCAGCAGAGAGGGAGGCTATAGCAATCAGCCCCAGCATTTT.

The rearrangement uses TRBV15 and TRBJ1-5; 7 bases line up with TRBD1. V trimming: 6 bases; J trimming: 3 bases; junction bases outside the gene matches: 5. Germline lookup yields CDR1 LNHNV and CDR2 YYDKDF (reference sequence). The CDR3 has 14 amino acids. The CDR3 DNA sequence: TGTGCCACCAGAAAAGACAGGGTCAATCAGCCCCAGCATTTT. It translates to CATRKDRVNQPQHF.

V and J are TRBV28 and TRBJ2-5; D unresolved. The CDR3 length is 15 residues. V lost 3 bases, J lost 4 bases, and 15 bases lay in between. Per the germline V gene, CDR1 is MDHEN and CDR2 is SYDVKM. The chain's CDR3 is CASSLHALSRETQYF. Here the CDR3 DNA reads TGTGCCAGCAGTTTGCATGCTCTAAGCCGAGAGACCCAGTACTTC.

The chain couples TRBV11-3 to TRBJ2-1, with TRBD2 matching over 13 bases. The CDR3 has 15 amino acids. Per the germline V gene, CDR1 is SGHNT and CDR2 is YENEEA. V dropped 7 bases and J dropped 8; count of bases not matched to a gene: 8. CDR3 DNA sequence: TGTGCCAGCATCGGCGGACTAGCGGGAGTGTATGAGCAGTTCTTC. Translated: CASIGGLAGVYEQFF.

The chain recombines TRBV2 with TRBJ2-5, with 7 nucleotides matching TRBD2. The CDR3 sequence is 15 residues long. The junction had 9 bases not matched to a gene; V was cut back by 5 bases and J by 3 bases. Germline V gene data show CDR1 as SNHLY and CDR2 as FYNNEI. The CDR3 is CASSKLAPGEETQYF. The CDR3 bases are TGTGCCAGCAGTAAACTAGCGCCCGGAGAAGAGACCCAGTACTTC.